These 16 T cell receptor beta chains came from one sample sequenced in a study of T cell clonotyping in hematopoietic cell transplantation. Some clones are missing from TCRdb's copy, which holds only in-frame ones; the method was immunoSEQ multiplex PCR. The sample holds approximately 17,000 clones, about nine tenths seen once. Sequenced material: peripheral blood mononuclear cells. The receptor set was obtained from a man aged 50 to 60 in good health. Some clones in this sample may be carry-over from other donors' samples.

The chain has TRBV7-9 and TRBJ1-1; D gene uncertain. The germline V gene has CDR1 SEHNR and CDR2 FQNEAQ (reference sequence). The ends were cut back, 3 bases at V and 8 bases at J, with 10 bases in the middle. The CDR3 totals 12 residues. This CDR3 reads CASSFGLGEAFF. The DNA of the CDR3 is TGTGCCAGCAGCTTCGGGTTGGGAGAAGCTTTCTTT.

This clone is a singleton in its sample. V and J are TRBV7-2 and TRBJ2-5; D is uncertain. With 1 base removed from V and 5 bases from J, the gap between germline ends came to 8 bases. CDR3 length: 13 residues. Germline V lookup: CDR1 SGHTA, CDR2 FQGNSA. CDR3 region: CASSLGRGETQYF. In DNA, the CDR3 is TGTGCCAGCAGCTTAGGACGAGGTGAGACCCAGTACTTC.

The chain couples TRBV4-3 to TRBJ2-1; D is undetermined. V lost 1 base and J 6 bases, leaving 10 bases between the germline ends. CDR1 and CDR2 from the germline V gene are LGHNA and YSLEER. The CDR3 has 14 residues. The CDR3 DNA reads as TGCGCCAGCAGCCAAGCTCGGTTGGTCAATGAGCAGTTCTTC. Translated: CASSQARLVNEQFF.

The rearrangement uses TRBV14 and TRBJ2-5; D uncertain. Germline V gene sequence: CDR1 SGHDN, CDR2 FVKESK. The CDR3 has 13 residues. V lost 3 bases and J 2 bases, leaving 7 bases between the germline ends. DNA for the CDR3: TGTGCCAGCAGCCAGCGTCTGCAAGAGACCCAGTACTTC. Protein sequence: CASSQRLQETQYF.

The chain has TRBV9 and TRBJ1-6; 7 bases match TRBD1. The CDR3 contains 13 residues. The ends lost 4 bases at V and 7 bases at J; junction bases unmatched: 2. CDR1 and CDR2 from the germline V gene are SGDLS and YYNGEE. DNA of the CDR3: TGTGCCAGCAGCCCACAGGGGAATTCACCCCTCCACTTT. It translates to CASSPQGNSPLHF.

V usage is TRBV5-6 and J usage is TRBJ1-2, with TRBD1 matching 9 bases. Germline V gene sequence: CDR1 SGHDT, CDR2 YYEEEE. The J segment lost 4 bases and the V segment lost 3 bases, leaving 7 bases of the junction unmatched. The CDR3 length is 15 residues. The CDR3 region is CASSSTGGGSYGYTF. DNA of the CDR3: TGTGCCAGCAGCTCGACAGGGGGGGGCAGCTATGGCTACACCTTC.

The rearrangement joins TRBV7-2 to TRBJ1-2; 9 nucleotides align to TRBD1. V lost 5 bases, J lost 4 bases, and 2 bases stayed unmatched. Germline-derived CDR1 and CDR2 are SGHTA and FQGNSA. The CDR3 has 13 amino acids. CDR3 in amino acids: CASSRDRAYGYTF. The CDR3, as DNA: TGTGCCAGCAGCAGGGACAGGGCCTATGGCTACACCTTC.

The V call is TRBV13, the J call TRBJ1-1; a possible D gene is TRBD1 (5 bases). Looked up from germline, CDR1 is PRHDT and CDR2 is FYEKMQ (reference sequence). This CDR3 has 12 amino acids. V was clipped by 3 bases and J by 6 bases, with 8 bases between them. CDR3 loop: CASSLGLAEAFF. The CDR3 nucleotides read TGTGCCAGCAGCTTGGGGCTGGCTGAAGCTTTCTTT.

The chain recombines TRBV2 with TRBJ2-7, with 8 bases fitting TRBD1. The CDR3 spans 14 residues. Germline lookup yields CDR1 SNHLY and CDR2 FYNNEI. V lost 10 bases and J lost 0; bases outside the gene matches: 8. CDR3 in amino acids: CAITGGVSSYEQYF. The DNA for the CDR3 is TGTGCCATCACAGGGGGAGTTAGCTCCTACGAGCAGTACTTC. Variable domain in full (rest from reference TRBV2 and TRBJ2-7): EPEVTQTPSHQVTQMGQEVILRCVPISNHLYFYWYRQILGQKVEFLVSFYNNEISEKSEIFDDQFSVERPDGSNFTLKIRSTKLEDSAMYFCAITGGVSSYEQYFGPGTRLTVT.

This clone is a singleton in its sample. The rearrangement joins TRBV5-1 to TRBJ2-5; no clear D. The CDR3 totals 14 residues. V was trimmed by 0 bases and J by 1 base, leaving 7 bases between them. Germline assignment: CDR1 SGHRS and CDR2 YFSETQ. The CDR3 sequence is CASSLADIQETQYF. For the CDR3, the DNA is TGCGCCAGCAGCTTGGCCGATATCCAAGAGACCCAGTACTTC.

CDR3 DNA: TGTGCCAGCAGCCCCGAACCCGACAGGGGAGCATTGTATGGCTACACCTTC. Protein: CASSPEPDRGALYGYTF. The gene calls are TRBV2 and TRBJ1-2; 8 bases fit TRBD1. V lost 6 bases, J lost 5 bases, and 17 bases stayed unmatched. This CDR3 is built from 17 residues. The germline CDR1 and CDR2 sequences are SNHLY and FYNNEI.

The chain couples TRBV7-2 to TRBJ1-1, with D tentatively TRBD1 (5 bases). V gave up 2 bases and J gave up 5 bases, with 9 bases separating them. CDR1 is SGHTA and CDR2 is FQGNSA in the germline V gene. The length of the CDR3 is 13 residues. For the CDR3, the DNA is TGTGCCAGCAGCTTACAGGGTGGGACTGAAGCTTTCTTT. It codes for CASSLQGGTEAFF.

The rearrangement uses TRBV10-3 and TRBJ1-1; D not certain. CDR3 length: 14 residues. Trimming removed 2 bases from V and 7 bases from J, with 14 bases in between. Germline assignment: CDR1 ENHRY and CDR2 SYGVKD. Written as DNA, the CDR3 is TGTGCCATCAGTGAGACACCGAGGTCAGATGAAGCTTTCTTT. Translated: CAISETPRSDEAFF.

This clone was found a few times. The rearrangement links TRBV28 to TRBJ1-5; maybe TRBD1 (6 bases). V lost 8 bases and J lost 0, with 11 bases in between. This CDR3 has 14 amino acids. CDR1 and CDR2 from the germline V gene are MDHEN and SYDVKM. The CDR3, as DNA: TGTGCCAGCGACCAGGGGTATAGCAATCAGCCCCAGCATTTT. This gives the protein CASDQGYSNQPQHF.

This chain uses TRBV27 with TRBJ2-5; TRBD2 matches 9 bases. V dropped 5 bases and J dropped 6; count of bases not matched to a gene: 16. The CDR3 is 17 residues long. Germline CDR1 reads MNHEY; CDR2 reads SMNVEV (reference sequence). Here the CDR3 reads CASSPAGGARGWKTQYF. In DNA, the CDR3 is TGTGCCAGCAGTCCCGCGGGGGGGGCCAGGGGTTGGAAGACCCAGTACTTC.

The chain employs TRBV25-1 and TRBJ2-1; D is undetermined. The V end lost 4 bases, the J end lost 4 bases, and 11 bases lay between the germline ends. This CDR3 has 14 amino acids. Per germline, CDR1 MGHDK and CDR2 SYGVNS. The CDR3 sequence is CASSGFAGYNEQFF. In DNA form, the CDR3 reads TGTGCCAGCAGTGGGTTCGCAGGATACAATGAGCAGTTCTTC.